This T cell receptor (beta chain) derives from a study of read filtering for tumor transcriptome and immune sequencing. Whole-study findings and limits: IR-seq captured clonotypes deeper and more reliably than RNA-seq.

This library used roughly 400 ng RNA and molecular barcoded adaptors spanning alpha/delta and beta/gamma chains. Using its own MiXCR run on the reads, TCRdb lists one record per CDR3 protein. The table includes roughly 69,000 distinct CDR3 sequences, approximately 15% detected once. This CDR3 is 16 amino acids long. Germline V gene data show CDR1 as MNHNS and CDR2 as SASEGT. V gave up 5 bases and J gave up 7 bases; unmatched junction bases: 13. This clonotype turned up a few times. Its antigen is currently unknown. Likely a read error: the CDR3 ends without its conserved phenylalanine or tryptophan. This receptor was identified in a donor aged 40 or over with multiple myeloma. The material sequenced was a population of CD138-negative cells sorted from bone marrow. The chain uses TRBV6-1 and TRBJ2-5; 10 nucleotides agree with TRBD2. DNA of the CDR3: TGTGCCAGCAGTTACTCGCCTAGCGGGAGTGGTTCGACCCAGTACATC. This translates into CASSYSPSGSGSTQYI.